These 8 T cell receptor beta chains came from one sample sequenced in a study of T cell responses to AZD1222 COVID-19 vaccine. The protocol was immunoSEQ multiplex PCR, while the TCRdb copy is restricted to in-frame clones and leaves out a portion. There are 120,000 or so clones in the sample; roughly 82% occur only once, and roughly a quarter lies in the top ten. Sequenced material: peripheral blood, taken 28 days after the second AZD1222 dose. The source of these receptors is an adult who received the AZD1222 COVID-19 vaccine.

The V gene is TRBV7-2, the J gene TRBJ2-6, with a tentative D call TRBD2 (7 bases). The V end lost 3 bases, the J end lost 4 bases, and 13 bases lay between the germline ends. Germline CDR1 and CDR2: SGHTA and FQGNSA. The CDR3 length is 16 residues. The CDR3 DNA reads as TGTGCCAGCAGCTTCTGGGGGGGCCCGGGGGCCAACGTCCTGACTTTC. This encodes CASSFWGGPGANVLTF.

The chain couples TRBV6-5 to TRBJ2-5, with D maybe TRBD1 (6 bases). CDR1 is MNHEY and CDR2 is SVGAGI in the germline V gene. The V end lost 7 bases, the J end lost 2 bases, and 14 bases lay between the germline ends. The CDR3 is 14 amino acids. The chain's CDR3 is CASIFQGGQETQYF. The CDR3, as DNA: TGTGCCAGCATCTTTCAAGGGGGACAAGAGACCCAGTACTTC.

The CDR3 DNA sequence: TGTGCCAGCAGTGAAGGACCGACGGTCTATGGCTACACCTTC. Its translation: CASSEGPTVYGYTF. The rearrangement links TRBV6-1 to TRBJ1-2; D is uncertain. CDR3 length: 14 residues. Looked up from germline, CDR1 is MNHNS and CDR2 is SASEGT. The germline V and J ends were trimmed by 1 base and 4 bases, with 10 bases remaining between them.

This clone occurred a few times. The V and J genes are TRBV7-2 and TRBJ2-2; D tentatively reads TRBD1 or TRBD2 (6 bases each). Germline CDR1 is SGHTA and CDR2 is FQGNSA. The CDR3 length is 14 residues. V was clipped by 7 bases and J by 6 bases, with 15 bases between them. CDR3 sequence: CASTRYGGPGELFF. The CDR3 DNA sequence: TGTGCCAGCACCCGATACGGGGGCCCCGGGGAGCTGTTTTTT. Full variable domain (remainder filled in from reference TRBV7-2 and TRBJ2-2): GAGVSQSPSNKVTEKGKDVELRCDPISGHTALYWYRQSLGQGLEFLIYFQGNSAPDKSGLPSDRFSAERTGGSVSTLTIQRTQQEDSAVYLCASTRYGGPGELFFGEGSRLTVL.

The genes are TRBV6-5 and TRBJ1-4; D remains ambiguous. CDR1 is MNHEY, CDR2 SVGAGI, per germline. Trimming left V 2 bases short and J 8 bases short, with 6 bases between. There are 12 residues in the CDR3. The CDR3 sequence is CASSYAGEKLFF. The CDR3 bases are TGTGCCAGCAGTTACGCGGGGGAAAAACTGTTTTTT.

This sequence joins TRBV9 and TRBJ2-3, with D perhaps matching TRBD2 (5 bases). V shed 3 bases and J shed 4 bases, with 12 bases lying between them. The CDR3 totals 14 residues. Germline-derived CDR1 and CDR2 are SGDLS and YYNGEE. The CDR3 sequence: CASSAFAGADTQYF. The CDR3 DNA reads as TGTGCCAGCAGCGCGTTCGCGGGCGCAGATACGCAGTATTTT.

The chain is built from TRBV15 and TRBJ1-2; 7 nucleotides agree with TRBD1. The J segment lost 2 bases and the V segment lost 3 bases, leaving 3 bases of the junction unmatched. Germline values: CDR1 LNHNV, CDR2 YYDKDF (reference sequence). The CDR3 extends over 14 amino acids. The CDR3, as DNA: TGTGCCACCAGCAGGGGGGACAGAAACTATGGCTACACCTTC. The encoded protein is CATSRGDRNYGYTF.

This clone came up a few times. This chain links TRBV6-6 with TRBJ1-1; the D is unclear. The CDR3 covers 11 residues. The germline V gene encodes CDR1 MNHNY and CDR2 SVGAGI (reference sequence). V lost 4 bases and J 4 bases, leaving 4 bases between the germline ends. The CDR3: CASSFITEAFF. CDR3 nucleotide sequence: TGTGCCAGCAGTTTTATCACTGAAGCTTTCTTT.